This T cell receptor beta chain was profiled in a study of cytomegalovirus exposure and HLA in healthy donors (dated by TCRdb to 2016 to 2017). About the investigation overall: According to an earlier analysis of 550 to 750 of the donors, about 170 million T cells yielded some 110 million unique TCR beta sequences and approximately 300 Gb of sequence data. Approximately 300 gigabases of sequencing data and roughly 81 million unique TCR sequences made up an early release that covered over 550 HLA-typed donors. Of the 350 to 450 genotyped donors, more than 75% were placed in the genetic ancestry cluster associated with self-reported Caucasian donors. The study was designed to test whether signatures of past pathogen exposure could be identified by cataloging public T cell receptors. The study used immunosequencing to profile the T cell repertoires of approximately 640 subjects and linked those repertoires to cytomegalovirus serostatus. In addition to the first cohort of hundreds of subjects, a separate validation cohort of around 110 different subjects was used. The study combined high-throughput TCR immunosequencing, statistical association of individual TCRs with disease status, and machine learning to predict cytomegalovirus infection status. In a later analysis, previously published TCR beta repertoires from fewer than 750 donors were re-analyzed and high-resolution HLA genotyping was added so that TCR occurrence patterns could be studied. The later analysis used no new phenotypic data to find candidate immune exposures, relying instead on TCR beta sequences and their occurrence across donors. To decide whether each TCR beta V gene segment behaved as functional or pseudogenic, an earlier analysis of some 570 of the donors relied on high-throughput TCR beta sequencing. Alongside the repertoire data, information on donor age, sex, ethnicity and CMV serostatus was compiled. Genome-wide SNP genotypes for about 65% of the 666 donors were used in a later genetic analysis, which treated that subset as a discovery cohort. Every repertoire in the discovery cohort had been generated on one and the same sequencing platform. HLA typing covered class I and class II loci at four-digit resolution. The number of donors typed differed by locus, with about 629-630 for A, B, C, DRB1 and DQB1, roughly 550 for DQA1, about 610 for DPA1, and 400 to 490 for DPB1. Roughly 5 DR-DQ haplotypes were handled as single units for association and clustering, since linkage in the cohort was strong. Among 300 to 500 genotyped donors of the cohort, an average of about 220,000 unique TCR beta nucleotide sequences was sequenced per donor, of which 15% to 20% were non-productive.

The study at large found these results: Cytomegalovirus status was reported to be diagnosed by the classifier with high specificity and sensitivity in both the original and validation cohorts. Because some donors lacked HLA typing at each locus, the association tests relied only on the typed subset. Most TCR sequences were seen in very few donors, while some public TCRs were found in many individuals. An association between a missense DCLRE1C variant and V-gene and J-gene trimming of TCR beta chains was found in a later genetic analysis and replicated in an independent cohort. Strong co-occurrence of HLA alleles, especially DR and DQ, made assigning TCR associations to individual alleles difficult. In vitro tests confirmed that a few of the cytomegalovirus-associated TCR beta chains recognize cytomegalovirus antigens. The study gave a list of over 150 TCR beta chains associated with cytomegalovirus. For the cohort, immune exposure information was limited to CMV serostatus. Sequencing depth was assumed to be roughly uniform across donors in the presence/absence analyses, though that assumption may not hold. Because counts were too low, seventeen rarely observed V segments, including chromosome 9 orphons, were excluded from the earlier analysis of 587 of the donors. Several of the top co-occurrence clusters appeared to be linked to parvovirus B19, influenza, CMV and Epstein-Barr virus, according to a later analysis. At a false discovery rate of 0.05, a later analysis linked about 17,000 TCR beta sequences to specific HLA alleles. An earlier analysis of around 600 of the donors showed that most TCR beta V segments appeared in productive rearrangements either about 87% or about 30% of the time, which broadly matched IMGT annotations. The cohort was sequenced for TCR beta chains only, and without alpha or paired-chain data the features that could be detected were limited. In a later genetic analysis, fewer N-insertions in productive TCRs were reported among donors in an Asian-associated ancestry cluster than the roughly 640-donor mean. A further reported finding was that TCR beta sequences accurately predicted the HLA-A and HLA-B alleles for most subjects in the first cohort. The authors suggested that the approach could potentially be extended to other disease states and immunological phenotypes. In a later analysis, the rate of TCR association differed among HLA loci, with DRB1 alleles having the most associated TCRs and HLA-C alleles having the fewest. In a later analysis, HLA-associated TCR beta chains were found to be more clonally expanded and to have lower generation probabilities than equally common non-associated chains. Linkage disequilibrium might explain the correlated functional status among segregating V segments, but an unknown experimental factor could not be ruled out. The sequencing pipeline was judged likely to have produced a cluster of highly shared sequence variants as a technical artifact. Some IMGT-functional V segments, including TRBV6-2 and TRBV6-3, could not be told apart with the 87-base-pair reads, so those segments were excluded. A later analysis found that most CMV-associated TCR beta chains appeared HLA-restricted, with HLA associations seemingly driven largely by CMV exposure.

CDR1 and CDR2 were assigned from the germline V gene as MNHEY and SVGAGI. From the cysteine through the phenylalanine, the CDR3 covers 15 amino acids. Kept here is only the CDR3 DNA, which spans 45 bases and is read in frame from base 1. The V end gives up 6 bases and the J end 0 bases, leaving 2 bases in the junction not matched to a gene. In total, more than 500 healthy bone marrow donors made up the cohort. At the time of sampling, all cohort members were nominally healthy, though unrecorded immune exposures were likely present. The donor was CMV seropositive and belonged to the group of some 290 seropositive cohort members. A peripheral blood sample was collected from each donor, and TCR beta sequencing was performed on peripheral blood mononuclear cells. The Qiagen DNeasy Blood Extraction Kit was used to extract genomic DNA from the blood cell samples. Concerning this clone itself: Its antigen specificity is not known. No much larger clone is present one base from it, and per-base qualities are unavailable.

To prepare the library, the immunoSEQ multiplex PCR assay was applied. The multiplex PCR relied on a mix of 60 forward primers for TCR Vbeta segments and 13 reverse primers for TCR Jbeta segments. Amplification of the CDR3 region of rearranged TCR beta genes was performed with a multiplex PCR assay on genomic DNA. The Illumina HiSeq System was used to sequence the amplified TCR beta libraries as 87-base-pair reads. The published analysis was carried out like this. A later analysis counted approximately 76 million unique TCR beta chains across the 550 to 700 repertoires, and around 9.9 million of these chains were shared by at least two donors. A nearest-neighbor algorithm error-corrected the raw reads and collapsed the reads into unique sequences, merging closely related sequences to remove PCR and sequencing errors. CDR3 sequences were aligned to IMGT reference sequences to assign V, D and J gene segments. For a sequence to be retained, at least a six-nucleotide match to both a V gene segment and a J gene segment was required. Rearrangements were classified as productive when the CDR3 lacked stop codons and remained in frame with V and J, and all other rearrangements were classified as non-productive. Following IMGT convention, CDR3 was defined as the stretch from the second conserved V-encoded cysteine to the conserved J-encoded phenylalanine. The earlier analysis of 587 of the donors excluded sequences that lacked an unambiguous match to a single V gene segment. An earlier analysis of approximately 590 of the donors called V segments functional above 56.7% productive rearrangements and segregating when the between-donor standard deviation exceeded 5%. To diagnose cytomegalovirus status from the catalog of TCR beta chain sequences, a statistical classification framework was built. V and J gene assignment, in a later analysis, came from comparing TCR nucleotide sequences with IMGT/GENE-DB human TR gene sequences. The TCRdist pipeline was used in a later analysis to assign CDR3 sequences and most-parsimonious VDJ recombination scenarios. In a later analysis, every TCR beta chain was defined by the combination of its CDR3 amino acid sequence and its V-gene family, and reads without a unique V-gene family were dropped. In a later analysis, 500 to 700 highly shared, low-generation-probability nucleotide sequences were removed to address suspected cross-contamination and a sequencing artifact. For each public chain, a later analysis derived a clonal expansion index from normalized ranks of inferred template counts within each repertoire. In a later analysis, generation probabilities were computed with a VDJ recombination model fitted to out-of-frame rearrangements, and the resulting probabilities were checked against IGoR. Hypergeometric tests were used in a later analysis to score TCR-TCR, TCR-HLA and TCR-CMV co-occurrence, with a repertoire-size bias correction applied to the TCR pairs. To estimate false discovery rates, a later analysis permuted the HLA or CMV assignments 20 times. A later analysis grouped co-occurring TCRs with DBSCAN, adding TCRdist sequence similarity when clustering within HLA-allele-positive subsets. Co-occurrence clustering excluded repertoires with fewer than 30,000 or more than 120,000 public chains, plus five with anomalous nucleotide sharing. TCRdb took over this immuneACCESS table, retaining in-frame rearrangements with V and J assigned. Such tables are incomplete; in checked studies, under half of the missing clones stem from an unresolved V gene, and the remainder is unexplained. The DNA gave D and trimming, while V, J and clone size come from that table. This sample holds 150,000 to 200,000 clones; about 80% were observed only once. The leading ten clones occupy 9% to 10% of the sample.

Sequences were obtained from PBMCs. Recombination joined TRBV6-5 with TRBJ1-3; 10 bases in the junction line up with TRBD1. The source of this sequence is a man younger than 35 in good health and CMV-seropositive. The CDR3 region: CASRGQGLSGNTIYF. Here is the DNA: TGTGCCAGCAGGGGACAGGGGCTCTCTGGAAACACCATATATTTT.